The rows below give T cell receptor beta chains drawn from one sample of a study of technical replicates of blood from several donors. Produced via immunoSEQ multiplex PCR; TCRdb's table is partial and in-frame only. The data hold approximately 73,000 clones, with about 92% observed a single time. The sample taken for sequencing was T cells isolated from PBMCs. These receptors all stem from a human donor in good health. The CDR3 runs from the conserved cysteine through the conserved F or W. D genes are given only for firm matches. Where a row states a size, it is once, few, many or the class of an expanded clone; other rows omit it.

j_call,d_call,v_call,clone_size,cdr3_nt,cdr3_aa
TRBJ2-3,NA,TRBV9,NA,TGTGCCAGCAGCGTATGGGACACGGCTTTAGATACGCAGTATTTT,CASSVWDTALDTQYF
TRBJ1-5,TRBD1,TRBV28,NA,TGTGCCAGCAGGGGGACAGGCAATCAGCCCCAGCATTTT,CASRGTGNQPQHF
TRBJ2-1,NA,TRBV5-1,NA,TGCGCCAGCAGCCCTAGACTGATTAGCTCCTACAATGAGCAGTTCTTC,CASSPRLISSYNEQFF
TRBJ2-3,TRBD2,TRBV9,NA,TGTGCCAGCAGCGACCGGACTAGCTCCACAGATACGCAGTATTTT,CASSDRTSSTDTQYF
TRBJ2-2,TRBD2,TRBV2,NA,TGTGCCAGCAGTCAACTAGCGGGTGGATCCGGGGAGCTGTTTTTT,CASSQLAGGSGELFF
TRBJ2-7,NA,TRBV11-2,NA,TGTGCCAGCAGCCAAGTCGGGAAAGTGTACGAGCAGTACTTC,CASSQVGKVYEQYF
TRBJ2-7,TRBD2,TRBV10-3,once,TGTGCCACCGATGACCGGGCGGGAGGCAGGGGAGAGCAGTACTTC,CATDDRAGGRGEQYF
TRBJ2-7,NA,TRBV28,NA,TGTGCCAGCAGTGACATCGCCTACGAGCAGTACTTC,CASSDIAYEQYF
TRBJ1-5,NA,TRBV27,NA,TGTGCCGCAGCGATGGGGGGAAATCAGCCCCAGCATTTT,CAAAMGGNQPQHF
TRBJ1-3,NA,TRBV6-1,NA,TGTGCCAGCAGTGACTCCACAGGAGCTGGAAACACCATATATTTT,CASSDSTGAGNTIYF
TRBJ1-5,NA,TRBV28,NA,TGTGCCAGCAGATACCACAGGGATAGCAATCAGCCCCAGCATTTT,CASRYHRDSNQPQHF
TRBJ1-1,NA,TRBV2,NA,TGTGCCAGCACAAATCAGGGAAGCATGGCTGAAGCTTTCTTT,CASTNQGSMAEAFF
TRBJ2-7,TRBD1,TRBV2,NA,TGTGCCAGCAGCGGAGGACAGGGAGGTCCCTACGAGCAGTACTTC,CASSGGQGGPYEQYF
TRBJ1-1,NA,TRBV27,NA,TGTGCCAGCACCACACTAGGGAGGAACACTGAAGCTTTCTTT,CASTTLGRNTEAFF
TRBJ1-5,NA,TRBV28,NA,TGTGCCAGCAGTTTTCTACTTATGGAGGGCAATCAGCCCCAGCATTTT,CASSFLLMEGNQPQHF